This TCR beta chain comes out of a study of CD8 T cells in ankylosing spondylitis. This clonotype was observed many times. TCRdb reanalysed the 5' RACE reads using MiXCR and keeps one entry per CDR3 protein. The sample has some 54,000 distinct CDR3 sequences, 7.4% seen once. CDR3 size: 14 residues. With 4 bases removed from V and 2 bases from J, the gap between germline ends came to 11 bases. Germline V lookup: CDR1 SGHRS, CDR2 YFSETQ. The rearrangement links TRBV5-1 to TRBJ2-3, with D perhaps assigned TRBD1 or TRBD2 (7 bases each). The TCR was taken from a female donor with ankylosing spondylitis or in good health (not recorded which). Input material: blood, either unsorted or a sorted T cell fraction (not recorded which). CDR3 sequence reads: CASSPGGDTDTQYF. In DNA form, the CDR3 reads TGCGCCAGCAGCCCAGGGGGGGACACAGATACGCAGTATTTT.